This TCR beta chain originates from a study of control samples from healthy donors and cancer patients. Assay: immunoSEQ multiplex PCR; the TCRdb copy retains only in-frame clones and omits some. The data show around 130,000 clones, roughly 84% seen once. CDR1 KGHSH and CDR2 LQKENI come from the germline V gene. Trimming removed 2 bases at V and 12 bases at J, with 14 bases between. The CDR3 spans 13 residues. V gene TRBV18 combines with J gene TRBJ2-1, with TRBD2 as a possible D gene (6 bases). The sequence was obtained from a man in his fifties or sixties in good health. Sequenced input: blood. CDR3 residues: CASSPGRDGGQFF. The CDR3 DNA follows: TGTGCCAGCTCACCAGGTCGCGACGGGGGGCAGTTCTTC. Filled out from reference TRBV18 and TRBJ2-1, the complete variable domain reads NAGVMQNPRHLVRRRGQEARLRCSPMKGHSHVYWYRQLPEEGLKFMVYLQKENIIDESGMPKERFSAEFPKEGPSILRIQQVVRGDSAAYFCASSPGRDGGQFFGPGTRLTVL.